The 25 T cell receptor beta chains below all came from one sample that was sequenced in a study of cytomegalovirus exposure and HLA in healthy donors. Use of 60 Vbeta and 13 Jbeta primers characterized the PCR. The method was immunoSEQ multiplex PCR; TCRdb's version includes in-frame clones alone and lacks a portion of them. The listing records over 100,000 clones. Source material: PBMCs. These receptors originate from a middle-aged man in good health and CMV-seropositive.

The chain employs TRBV5-6 and TRBJ1-2, with 9 bases lining up with TRBD1. V was clipped by 3 bases and J by 2 bases; unmatched bases: 2. The germline V gene encodes CDR1 SGHDT and CDR2 YYEEEE. There are 14 residues in the CDR3. For the CDR3, the DNA is TGTGCCAGCAGCTCGACAGGGGGGAACTATGGCTACACCTTC. It specifies CASSSTGGNYGYTF.

The chain couples TRBV4-1 to TRBJ2-1, with 10 bases lining up with TRBD1. Germline lookup yields CDR1 MGHRA and CDR2 YSYEKL. The CDR3 consists of 15 residues. Trimming removed 1 base from V and 13 bases from J; junction bases left unmatched: 10. CDR3 in amino acids: CASSQGVTGGDPQFF. The CDR3 region has the DNA TGCGCCAGCAGCCAAGGAGTGACAGGGGGCGACCCCCAGTTCTTC.

This rearrangement joins TRBV28 to TRBJ1-5; TRBD1 might be the D (6 bases). The CDR3 has 13 amino acids. The V gene's germline CDR1 is MDHEN and CDR2 SYDVKM. Between the trimmed V and J ends, which lost 7 bases and 2 bases, there was a span of 9 bases. CDR3 amino acids: CASTWTGNQPQHF. The CDR3 DNA reads as TGTGCCAGCACCTGGACAGGCAATCAGCCCCAGCATTTT.

This chain connects TRBV10-3 to TRBJ2-3; 7 bases are shared with TRBD1. Trimming removed 7 bases from V and 2 bases from J; junction bases left unmatched: 3. The V gene's germline CDR1 is ENHRY and CDR2 SYGVKD. The CDR3 sequence is 13 residues long. CDR3 amino acids: CAIMGQTTDTQYF. As DNA, the CDR3 is TGTGCCATCATGGGACAGACCACAGATACGCAGTATTTT.

V and J are TRBV9 and TRBJ1-1; D gene unclear. The V gene's germline CDR1 is SGDLS and CDR2 YYNGEE. Deletions cut 0 bases from V and 1 base from J, with 7 bases between. This CDR3 comprises 14 residues. Written as DNA, the CDR3 is TGTGCCAGCAGCGTAGAACCCGGGAACACTGAAGCTTTCTTT. It specifies CASSVEPGNTEAFF.

The chain combines TRBV6-5 with TRBJ2-7, with 8 bases matching TRBD2. Germline V gene lookup returns CDR1 MNHEY and CDR2 SVGAGI. CDR3 size: 14 residues. J gave up 6 bases and V 5 bases, and 9 bases lay outside the gene matches. The CDR3 DNA follows: TGTGCCAGCAGTCCCGAGCGGGAGTATGGCGAGCAGTACTTC. It encodes CASSPEREYGEQYF.

The CDR3 bases are TGTGCCACCAGCAGAGATCGCGTGAGCTCCTACAATGAGCAGTTCTTC. Protein sequence: CATSRDRVSSYNEQFF. The chain combines TRBV15 with TRBJ2-1; the D is unclear. Germline CDR1 reads LNHNV; CDR2 reads YYDKDF (reference sequence). With 0 bases removed from V and 0 bases from J, the gap between germline ends came to 9 bases. The CDR3 totals 16 residues. Using reference TRBV15 and TRBJ2-1 for the parts outside the CDR3, the full variable domain is DAMVIQNPRYQVTQFGKPVTLSCSQTLNHNVMYWYQQKSSQAPKLLFHYYDKDFNNEADTPDNFQSRRPNTSFCFLDIRSPGLGDTAMYLCATSRDRVSSYNEQFFGPGTRLTVL.

The rearrangement uses TRBV9 and TRBJ1-1; possibly TRBD1 for D (5 bases). This CDR3 region has 17 residues. Germline CDR1 and CDR2: SGDLS and YYNGEE. Trimming took off 0 bases at V and 1 base at J, with 16 bases between the two ends. CDR3 residues: CASSVEAGVQGNTEAFF. The CDR3, as DNA: TGTGCCAGCAGCGTAGAGGCCGGAGTCCAGGGGAACACTGAAGCTTTCTTT.

The J gene is TRBJ2-7, the V gene TRBV7-9, with D unresolved. V was pared by 5 bases and J by 2 bases, with 10 bases between. The CDR3 spans 13 residues. CDR1 is SEHNR and CDR2 is FQNEAQ in the germline V gene (reference sequence). CDR3 nucleotides: TGTGCCAGCAGCAATATGGGCCCCTACGAGCAGTACTTC. Encoded protein: CASSNMGPYEQYF.

CDR3 DNA: TGTGCCAGCAGCTTAGATGATAGTCGGCGGGAGCAGTACTTC. Its translation: CASSLDDSRREQYF. This chain joins TRBV7-2 and TRBJ2-7; unclear D gene. The length of the CDR3 is 14 residues. V lost 1 base, J lost 7 bases, and 14 bases lay in between. Germline values: CDR1 SGHTA, CDR2 FQGNSA.

This chain connects TRBV27 to TRBJ2-7, with 16 bases identical to TRBD2. The germline V gene encodes CDR1 MNHEY and CDR2 SMNVEV (reference sequence). The V gene end was trimmed by 5 bases and the J gene end by 1 base; junction bases not matched to a gene: 14. The CDR3 runs 20 residues. The CDR3 spells CASSTSPGLAGGRVSYEQYF. DNA of the CDR3: TGTGCCAGCAGTACGTCCCCGGGACTAGCGGGAGGGCGGGTGTCCTACGAGCAGTACTTC.

The chain is built from TRBV7-9 and TRBJ2-7; TRBD1 aligns across 10 bases. The CDR3 runs to 15 residues. The V gene's germline CDR1 is SEHNR and CDR2 FQNEAQ (reference sequence). V gave up 2 bases and J gave up 5 bases; unmatched junction bases: 6. The CDR3 loop reads CASSLLGTGVDEQYF. In DNA form, the CDR3 reads TGTGCCAGCAGCTTATTAGGGACAGGGGTCGACGAGCAGTACTTC.

The CDR3 nucleotides are TGTGCCAGCAGAGGGGGCGTCACTAATGAAAAACTGTTTTTT. It codes for CASRGGVTNEKLFF. The V and J genes are TRBV6-5 and TRBJ1-4, with TRBD1 matching 7 bases. J gave up 2 bases and V 6 bases, and 3 bases lay outside the gene matches. CDR1 is MNHEY and CDR2 is SVGAGI in the germline V gene. The CDR3 is made up of 14 amino acids.

This sequence joins TRBV2 and TRBJ2-7; a possible D gene is TRBD1 (6 bases). The CDR3 totals 13 residues. Germline CDR1 is SNHLY and CDR2 is FYNNEI. V lost 6 bases and J lost 1, with 10 bases in between. The CDR3 coding sequence is TGTGCCAGCAGGAAGACAGGATCCTACGAGCAGTACTTC. Protein sequence: CASRKTGSYEQYF.

The chain couples TRBV10-1 to TRBJ2-3, with TRBD2 identical over 12 bases. The CDR3 is 17 amino acids. V lost 4 bases, J lost 5 bases, and 10 bases stayed unmatched. The germline V gene has CDR1 WNHNN and CDR2 SYGVQD (reference sequence). CDR3 amino acids: CASSATLAGGAQDTQYF. Here the CDR3 DNA reads TGCGCCAGCAGTGCAACGCTAGCGGGAGGGGCCCAAGATACGCAGTATTTT.

A word on this clone: One end of the junction is discordant with germline, which a read error may explain. This chain links TRBV19 with TRBJ2-2; D perhaps matches TRBD1 (6 bases). Germline loops: CDR1 LNHDA, CDR2 SQIVND (reference sequence). The CDR3 extends over 16 amino acids. The CDR3 spells CASSIGFKGGTGELFF. Written as DNA, the CDR3 is TGTGCCAGTAGCATAGGATTTAAAGGGGGAACCGGGGAGCTGTTTTTT. The complete variable domain, with remaining parts taken from reference TRBV19 and TRBJ2-2, reads DGGITQSPKYLFRKEGQNVTLSCEQNLNHDAMYWYRQDPGQGLRLIYYSQIVNDFQKGDIAEGYSVSREKKESFPLTVTSAQKNPTAFYLCASSIGFKGGTGELFFGEGSRLTVL.

V is TRBV7-2 and J is TRBJ1-4; 10 bases line up with TRBD1. Germline CDR1 and CDR2: SGHTA and FQGNSA. The CDR3 contains 15 residues. Losses at the gene ends were 6 bases for V and 6 bases for J; bases not matched to a gene: 7. CDR3 bases: TGTGCCAGCAGAACCGACAGGGGGCTTGATGAAAAACTGTTTTTT. Amino acid sequence: CASRTDRGLDEKLFF. The full variable domain, completed using reference TRBV7-2 and TRBJ1-4, is GAGVSQSPSNKVTEKGKDVELRCDPISGHTALYWYRQSLGQGLEFLIYFQGNSAPDKSGLPSDRFSAERTGGSVSTLTIQRTQQEDSAVYLCASRTDRGLDEKLFFGSGTQLSVL.

The chain has TRBV5-1 and TRBJ2-7; 7 nucleotides align to TRBD1. Germline trimming cut 4 bases from V and 12 bases from J; bases unmatched to any gene: 13. Germline V gives CDR1 SGHRS, CDR2 YFSETQ. CDR3 size: 13 residues. The CDR3, as DNA: TGCGCCAGCAGCCCAGGGACAGACCCCGCGATGTACTTC. Its translation: CASSPGTDPAMYF.

The chain recombines TRBV7-2 with TRBJ1-1; weak D call: TRBD1 (5 bases). Between the trimmed V and J ends, which lost 0 bases and 1 base, there was a span of 18 bases. The CDR3 spans 18 residues. Germline V CDR1 and CDR2: SGHTA, FQGNSA. CDR3 in DNA: TGTGCCAGCAGCTTAGCGCTTCGGGGGAGAAGGGGGAACACTGAAGCTTTCTTT. It yields the protein CASSLALRGRRGNTEAFF.

This chain uses TRBV6-1 with TRBJ1-5; maybe TRBD1 (5 bases). The V and J ends lost 7 bases and 0 bases respectively, with 13 bases between them. Germline lookup yields CDR1 MNHNS and CDR2 SASEGT. The CDR3 has 15 residues. CDR3 sequence (DNA): TGTGCCAGCATCTCAGGGATCTCTAGCAATCAGCCCCAGCATTTT. Translating it yields CASISGISSNQPQHF.

Regarding this clone: Compared with germline, one end of the junction differs, possibly owing to a read error. The rearrangement links TRBV6-1 to TRBJ2-1; TRBD1 might be the D (5 bases). The CDR3 has 13 amino acids. CDR1 is MNHNS and CDR2 is SASEGT in the germline V gene. CDR3 amino acids: CASSRQYYTEQFF. The CDR3, as DNA: TGTGCCAGCAGCCGACAGTATTACACTGAGCAGTTCTTC.

The V and J genes are TRBV28 and TRBJ2-7; 9 bases fit TRBD1. In germline, CDR1 is MDHEN, CDR2 SYDVKM. Trimming cost V 5 bases and J 1 base; bases outside gene matches: 6. The length of the CDR3 is 15 residues. DNA of the CDR3: TGTGCCAGCAGTGGTTCCGGGACAGGGTCCTACGAGCAGTACTTC. Its protein is CASSGSGTGSYEQYF.

This chain links TRBV10-1 with TRBJ2-1; 9 bases match TRBD1. The CDR3 runs to 14 residues. V gave up 5 bases and J gave up 4 bases; unmatched junction bases: 3. Germline V gives CDR1 WNHNN, CDR2 SYGVQD (reference sequence). The CDR3 nucleotides are TGCGCCAGCAGTCCCGGACAGGGGTACAATGAGCAGTTCTTC. Protein: CASSPGQGYNEQFF.

This chain joins TRBV9 and TRBJ2-7, with 10 bases identical to TRBD2. V lost 3 bases and J lost 5; bases outside the gene matches: 8. CDR3 size: 15 residues. Germline V gives CDR1 SGDLS, CDR2 YYNGEE. The CDR3 sequence: CASSGASGSKDEQYF. CDR3 bases: TGTGCCAGCAGCGGTGCTAGCGGGAGTAAGGACGAGCAGTACTTC.

The V gene is TRBV6-5, the J gene TRBJ1-1, with a possible D match to TRBD1 (5 bases). This CDR3 has 12 residues. The V end was cut by 6 bases, the J end by 4 bases, with 9 bases between. CDR1 is MNHEY, CDR2 SVGAGI, per germline. The CDR3: CASRPGPTEAFF. CDR3 nucleotide sequence: TGTGCCAGCAGACCAGGGCCCACTGAAGCTTTCTTT.